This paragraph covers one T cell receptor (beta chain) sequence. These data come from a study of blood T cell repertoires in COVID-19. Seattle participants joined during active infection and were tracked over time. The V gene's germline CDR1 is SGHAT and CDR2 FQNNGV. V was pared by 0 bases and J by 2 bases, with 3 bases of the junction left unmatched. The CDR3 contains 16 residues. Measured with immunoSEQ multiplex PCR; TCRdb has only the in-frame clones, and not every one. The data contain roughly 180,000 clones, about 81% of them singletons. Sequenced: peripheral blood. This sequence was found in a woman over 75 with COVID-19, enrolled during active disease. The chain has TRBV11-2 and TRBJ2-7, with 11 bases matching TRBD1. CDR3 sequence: CASSLEGGQGAYEQYF. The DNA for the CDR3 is TGTGCCAGCAGCTTAGAAGGGGGACAGGGGGCCTACGAGCAGTACTTC.